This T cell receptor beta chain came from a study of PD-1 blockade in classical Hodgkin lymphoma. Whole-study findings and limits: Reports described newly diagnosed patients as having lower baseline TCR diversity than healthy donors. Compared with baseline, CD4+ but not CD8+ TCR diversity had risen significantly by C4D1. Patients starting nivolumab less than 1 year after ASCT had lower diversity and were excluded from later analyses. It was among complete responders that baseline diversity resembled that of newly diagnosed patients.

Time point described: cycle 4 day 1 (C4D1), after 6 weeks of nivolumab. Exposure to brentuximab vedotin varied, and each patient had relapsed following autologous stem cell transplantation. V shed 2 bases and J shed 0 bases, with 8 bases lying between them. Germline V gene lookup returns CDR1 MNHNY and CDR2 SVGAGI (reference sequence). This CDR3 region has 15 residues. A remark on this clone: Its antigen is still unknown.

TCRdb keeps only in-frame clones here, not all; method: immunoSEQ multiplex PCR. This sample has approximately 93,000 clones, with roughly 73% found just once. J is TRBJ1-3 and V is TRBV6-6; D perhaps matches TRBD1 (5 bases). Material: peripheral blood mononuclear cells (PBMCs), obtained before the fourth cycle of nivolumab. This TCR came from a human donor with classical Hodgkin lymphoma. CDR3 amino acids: CASSYLQVSGNTIYF. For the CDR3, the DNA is TGTGCCAGCAGTTACCTACAGGTCTCTGGAAACACCATATATTTT.